Presented here are 9 T cell receptor beta chains from one specimen sequenced in a study of T-cell memory formation after mild COVID-19. One entry per CDR3 protein results from TCRdb running MiXCR on the 5' RACE reads. This table has about 430,000 distinct CDR3 sequences, more than 15% appearing once. Sequenced sample: PBMCs or a T cell subset sorted from them (not recorded which). The origin of the receptors is a man aged 18-30 years who had mild COVID-19 (a few samples of this study predate the infection). Cell type and time point are not known.

This clonotype was recorded many times. This chain connects TRBV7-9 to TRBJ1-5; possible D gene TRBD1, 6 bases. CDR1 and CDR2 from the germline V gene are SEHNR and FQNEAQ (reference sequence). The CDR3 contains 13 residues. V shed 4 bases and J shed 5 bases, with 9 bases lying between them. CDR3 DNA: TGTGCCAGCAGCTCACAGGGCCATCAGCCCCAGCATTTT. Translating gives CASSSQGHQPQHF.

The rearrangement links TRBV7-2 to TRBJ2-4, with D maybe TRBD2 (6 bases). Germline V CDR1 and CDR2: SGHTA, FQGNSA. V was cut by 8 bases and J by 1 base, with 12 bases left in between. The length of the CDR3 is 14 residues. CDR3 amino acids: CASRGGGAKNIQYF. Here the CDR3 DNA reads TGTGCCAGCCGCGGCGGAGGGGCCAAAAACATTCAGTACTTC.

The genes are TRBV10-3 and TRBJ1-2, with TRBD1 matching over 7 bases. J gave up 4 bases and V 9 bases, and 8 bases lay outside the gene matches. The CDR3 sequence is 13 residues long. CDR1 is ENHRY, CDR2 SYGVKD, per germline. This chain's CDR3 is CAIMTGQFYGYTF. The DNA for the CDR3 is TGTGCCATTATGACGGGACAGTTCTATGGCTACACCTTC.

The chain joins TRBV5-1 to TRBJ2-7; tentatively, D is TRBD2 (5 bases). Germline-derived CDR1 and CDR2 are SGHRS and YFSETQ. The CDR3 contains 15 residues. Trimming shortened V by 3 bases and J by 5 bases, and 18 bases separated the two germline ends. The CDR3 here is CASSSRADNTNEQYF. The CDR3 DNA reads TGCGCCAGCAGCTCGCGGGCCGATAACACCAACGAGCAGTACTTC. The full variable domain, with the rest looked up from reference TRBV5-1 and TRBJ2-7, is KAGVTQTPRYLIKTRGQQVTLSCSPISGHRSVSWYQQTPGQGLQFLFEYFSETQRNKGNFPGRFSGRQFSNSRSEMNVSTLELGDSALYLCASSSRADNTNEQYFGPGTRLTVT.

The V and J genes are TRBV12-3 or TRBV12-4 and TRBJ2-7; TRBD2 is a possible D gene (6 bases). V lost 6 bases and J 2 bases, leaving 20 bases between the germline ends. The CDR3 runs to 16 residues. The CDR3 loop reads CASSRTPGLSAYEQYF. The CDR3 nucleotides are TGTGCCAGCAGCCGTACCCCGGGACTTTCGGCCTACGAGCAGTACTTC.

This sequence joins TRBV7-2 and TRBJ1-2; D gene uncertain. This CDR3 comprises 13 residues. CDR1 SGHTA and CDR2 FQGNSA come from the germline V gene. Trimming took off 1 base at V and 6 bases at J, with 9 bases between the two ends. CDR3 sequence (DNA): TGTGCCAGCAGCTTAGGACTAGCGGATGGCTACACCTTC. Its protein product is CASSLGLADGYTF.

This clonotype has only a few counts. The chain employs TRBV5-1 and TRBJ2-6; the D gene is possibly TRBD1 (5 bases). Germline V gives CDR1 SGHRS, CDR2 YFSETQ. The ends were cut back, 7 bases at V and 2 bases at J, with 10 bases in the middle. This CDR3 spans 14 amino acids. The CDR3 spells CASAGFTGANVLTF. The CDR3 region has the DNA TGCGCCAGCGCAGGGTTCACTGGGGCCAACGTCCTGACTTTC.

This clonotype has more than one count but fewer than ten. The J gene is TRBJ2-3, the V gene TRBV20-1; D is unresolved. The CDR3 contains 15 residues. The ends were cut back, 2 bases at V and 5 bases at J, with 17 bases in the middle. From germline, CDR1 is DFQATT and CDR2 SNEGSKA (reference sequence). Here the CDR3 reads CSARSPARHLDTQYF. CDR3 in DNA: TGCAGTGCTAGAAGTCCAGCTAGACATCTAGATACGCAGTATTTT.

The rearrangement uses TRBV7-9 and TRBJ1-1; D is undetermined. Germline V gives CDR1 SEHNR, CDR2 FQNEAQ (reference sequence). The CDR3 has 12 amino acids. Trimming stripped 6 bases from V and 2 bases from J, with 7 bases between. The CDR3 DNA is TGTGCCAGCAGGTGGGCAAACACTGAAGCTTTCTTT. Translation gives CASRWANTEAFF.